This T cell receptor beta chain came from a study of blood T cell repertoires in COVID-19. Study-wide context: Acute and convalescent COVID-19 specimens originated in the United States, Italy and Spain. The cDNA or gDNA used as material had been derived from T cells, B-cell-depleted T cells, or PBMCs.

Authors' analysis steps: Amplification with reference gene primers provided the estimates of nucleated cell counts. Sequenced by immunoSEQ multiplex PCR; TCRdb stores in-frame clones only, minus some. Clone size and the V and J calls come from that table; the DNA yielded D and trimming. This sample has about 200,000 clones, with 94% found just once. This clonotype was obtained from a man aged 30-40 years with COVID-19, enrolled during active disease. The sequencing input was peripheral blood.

CDR3 sequence reads: CASSDAGGGTDTQYF. The CDR3 DNA sequence: TGTGCCAGCAGTGACGCCGGGGGGGGCACAGATACGCAGTATTTT. This rearrangement joins TRBV25-1 to TRBJ2-3, with 8 bases lining up with TRBD2. Germline V gene sequence: CDR1 MGHDK, CDR2 SYGVNS. The CDR3 is made up of 15 amino acids. Trimming removed 3 bases from V and 1 base from J; junction bases left unmatched: 3.